The rows below give T cell receptor beta chains drawn from one sample of a study of response to subunit inactivated influenza vaccine. A single record per CDR3 protein comes from TCRdb applying MiXCR to the RT-PCR reads. In the table there are fewer than 700,000 distinct CDR3 sequences, over 10% of which are singletons. Sequencing was performed on PBMCs from blood, taken about 40 days after vaccination. These TCRs come from a man in his fifties or sixties who received an inactivated influenza vaccine. The CDR3 runs from the conserved cysteine through the conserved F or W. D genes are given only for firm matches. Clone size is shown for a subset of rows, as once, few, many or a class of expanded clone.

TRBV12-3/TRBV12-4,.,TRBJ2-4,TRBD1,CASSSTGPGNIQYF,TGTGCCAGCAGTTCGACAGGGCCCGGGAACATTCAGTACTTC
TRBV7-9,once,TRBJ2-5,.,CASSPWEQETQYF,TGTGCCAGCAGCCCTTGGGAGCAAGAGACCCAGTACTTC
TRBV6-2/TRBV6-3,few,TRBJ1-6,.,CASSYLQAENSPLHF,TGTGCCAGCAGTTATCTACAGGCCGAAAATTCACCCCTCCACTTT
TRBV10-3,many,TRBJ2-3,.,CAIQEISGSTDTQYF,TGTGCCATCCAGGAAATTAGCGGAAGCACAGATACGCAGTATTTT
TRBV14,few,TRBJ1-1,TRBD1,CASSHPRQGNTEAFF,TGTGCCAGCAGCCACCCGCGACAGGGGAACACTGAAGCTTTCTTT
TRBV7-2,.,TRBJ2-1,.,CASSLGGASGNEQFF,TGTGCCAGCAGCTTGGGGGGTGCGAGCGGGAATGAGCAGTTCTTC
TRBV10-3,few,TRBJ2-2,.,CAIKGGAVTGELFF,TGTGCCATCAAGGGGGGGGCGGTCACCGGGGAGCTGTTTTTT
TRBV4-3,.,TRBJ2-2,.,CASSPGRIGNTGELFF,TGCGCCAGCAGCCCCGGAAGGATAGGGAACACCGGGGAGCTGTTTTTT
TRBV20-1,.,TRBJ2-7,TRBD2,CSAQRGTSGVYEQYF,TGCAGTGCTCAAAGGGGGACTAGCGGAGTATACGAGCAGTACTTC
TRBV20-1,.,TRBJ2-2,TRBD2,CSARGRVNTGELFF,TGCAGTGCTAGGGGGAGGGTGAACACCGGGGAGCTGTTTTTT
TRBV6-5,few,TRBJ2-2,.,CASSYSFSSPGELFF,TGTGCCAGCAGTTACTCCTTCAGTTCCCCCGGGGAGCTGTTTTTT
TRBV12-3/TRBV12-4,many,TRBJ2-7,.,CASSYVRDSEQYF,TGTGCCAGCAGCTACGTGCGGGATAGCGAGCAGTACTTC
TRBV6-5,few,TRBJ2-1,.,CASSYVGGGGEQFF,TGTGCCAGCAGTTACGTTGGAGGGGGTGGTGAGCAGTTCTTC
TRBV29-1,few,TRBJ2-7,TRBD2,CSVEDRYSGGLHYEQYF,TGCAGCGTTGAAGATCGCTATAGCGGGGGCCTTCACTACGAGCAGTACTTC
TRBV5-1,few,TRBJ2-5,.,CASSLEASQGTQYF,TGCGCCAGCAGCTTGGAAGCGTCCCAGGGGACCCAGTACTTC
TRBV20-1,few,TRBJ1-4,.,CSARDPTATNEKLFF,TGCAGTGCTAGAGACCCGACCGCAACTAATGAAAAACTGTTTTTT
TRBV7-2,.,TRBJ1-4,.,CASSPDRGFGLFF,TGTGCCAGCAGTCCGGACCGCGGGTTTGGACTGTTTTTT
TRBV2,.,TRBJ2-5,.,CASSVEGLKTQYF,TGTGCCAGCAGTGTGGAGGGGTTGAAGACCCAGTACTTC
TRBV20-1,.,TRBJ2-2,TRBD2,CSASPTSGGNGGELFF,TGCAGTGCTAGTCCGACTAGCGGGGGTAACGGCGGGGAGCTGTTTTTT
TRBV19,.,TRBJ1-1,.,CATHGGNEAFF,TGTGCCACCCACGGGGGTAATGAAGCTTTCTTT
TRBV5-8,many,TRBJ1-5,.,CASSLRQDNQPQHF,TGTGCCAGCAGCTTGCGACAGGACAATCAGCCCCAGCATTTT
TRBV4-3,.,TRBJ1-5,.,CASSQTYVGDQPQHF,TGCGCCAGCAGCCAAACGTACGTAGGTGACCAGCCCCAGCATTTT
TRBV6-6,.,TRBJ2-3,.,CASSYHYDTQYF,TGTGCCAGCAGTTACCATTACGATACGCAGTATTTT
TRBV6-2/TRBV6-3,.,TRBJ2-3,TRBD2,CASTNLSGLSSTDTQYF,TGTGCCAGCACCAACCTTAGCGGGTTGTCTAGCACAGATACGCAGTATTTT
TRBV29-1,.,TRBJ2-7,.,CSVFVYYEQYF,TGCAGCGTTTTCGTCTACTACGAGCAGTACTTC
TRBV5-1,.,TRBJ2-1,TRBD2,CASSREPGTSGYNEQFF,TGCGCCAGCAGCCGTGAACCCGGGACTAGCGGCTACAATGAGCAGTTCTTC
TRBV20-1,.,TRBJ2-5,.,CSARDGTETQYF,TGCAGTGCTAGAGATGGTACTGAGACCCAGTACTTC
TRBV20-1,.,TRBJ2-3,TRBD1,CSARIPGQGNSDTQYF,TGCAGTGCTAGAATACCCGGACAGGGAAATTCGGATACGCAGTATTTT
TRBV10-3,many,TRBJ2-7,TRBD1,CATYPGTGGHYEQYF,TGTGCCACGTACCCTGGGACAGGAGGACACTACGAGCAGTACTTC
TRBV29-1,many,TRBJ2-2,.,CSVEGQGRTGELFF,TGCAGCGTTGAAGGGCAGGGAAGGACCGGGGAGCTGTTTTTT